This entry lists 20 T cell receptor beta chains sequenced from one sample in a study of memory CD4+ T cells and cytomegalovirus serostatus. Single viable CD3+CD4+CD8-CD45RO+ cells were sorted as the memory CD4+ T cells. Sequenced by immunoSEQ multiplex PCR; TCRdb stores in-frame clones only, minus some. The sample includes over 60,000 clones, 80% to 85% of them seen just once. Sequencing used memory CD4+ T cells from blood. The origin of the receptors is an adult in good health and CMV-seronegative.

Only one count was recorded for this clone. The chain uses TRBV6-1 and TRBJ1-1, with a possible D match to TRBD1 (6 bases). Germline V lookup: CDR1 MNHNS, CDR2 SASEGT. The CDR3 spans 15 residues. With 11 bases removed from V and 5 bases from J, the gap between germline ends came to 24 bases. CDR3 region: CAGGRGNAGWTEAFF. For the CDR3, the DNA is TGTGCCGGGGGGAGGGGGAACGCGGGATGGACTGAAGCTTTCTTT.

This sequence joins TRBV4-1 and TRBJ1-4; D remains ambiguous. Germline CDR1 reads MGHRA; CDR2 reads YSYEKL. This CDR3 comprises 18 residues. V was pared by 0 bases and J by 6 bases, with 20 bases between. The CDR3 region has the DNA TGCGCCAGCAGCCAAGATCTAATTACCGGGATCCGAGATGAAAAACTGTTTTTT. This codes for CASSQDLITGIRDEKLFF.

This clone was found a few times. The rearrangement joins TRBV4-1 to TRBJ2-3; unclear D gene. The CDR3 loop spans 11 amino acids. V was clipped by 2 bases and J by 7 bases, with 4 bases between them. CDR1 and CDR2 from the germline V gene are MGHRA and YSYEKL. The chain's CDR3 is CASSQNNTQYF. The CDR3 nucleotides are TGCGCCAGCAGCCAAAACAATACGCAGTATTTT.

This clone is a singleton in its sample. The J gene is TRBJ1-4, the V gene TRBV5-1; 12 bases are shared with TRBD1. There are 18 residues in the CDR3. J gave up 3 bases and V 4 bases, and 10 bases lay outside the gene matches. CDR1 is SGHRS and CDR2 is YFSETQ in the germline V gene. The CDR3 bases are TGCGCCAGCAGCCCCGGGGACAGGGGGCGGGTTGCTAATGAAAAACTGTTTTTT. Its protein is CASSPGDRGRVANEKLFF.

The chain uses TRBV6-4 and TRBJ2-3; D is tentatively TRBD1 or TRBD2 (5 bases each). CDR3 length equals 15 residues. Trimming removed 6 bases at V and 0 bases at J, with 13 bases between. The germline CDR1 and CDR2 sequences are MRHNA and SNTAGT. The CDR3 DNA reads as TGTGCCAGCAGGAGGGACGGAACTAGCACAGATACGCAGTATTTT. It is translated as CASRRDGTSTDTQYF.

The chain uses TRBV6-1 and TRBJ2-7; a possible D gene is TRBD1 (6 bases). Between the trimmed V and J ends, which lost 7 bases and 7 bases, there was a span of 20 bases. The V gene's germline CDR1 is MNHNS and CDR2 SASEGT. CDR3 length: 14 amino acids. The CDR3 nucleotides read TGTGCCAGCAAAGAGGACAGTTACCCGCGAGAGCAGTACTTC. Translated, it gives CASKEDSYPREQYF.

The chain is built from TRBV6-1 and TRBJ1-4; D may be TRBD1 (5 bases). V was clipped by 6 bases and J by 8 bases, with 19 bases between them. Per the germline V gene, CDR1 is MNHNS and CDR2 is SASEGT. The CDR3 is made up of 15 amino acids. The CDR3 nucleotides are TGTGCCAGCAGCCCTCCCCGGGGGAATGGGGAAAAACTGTTTTTT. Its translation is CASSPPRGNGEKLFF.

As DNA, the CDR3 is TGTGCCAGCAGCCCGCAGGGGTTTACTCAGCCCCAGCATTTT. This gives the protein CASSPQGFTQPQHF. The chain uses TRBV7-9 and TRBJ1-5; tentative D call: TRBD1 (6 bases). The CDR3 spans 14 residues. Germline V CDR1 and CDR2: SEHNR, FQNEAQ (reference sequence). V lost 5 bases to trimming and J lost 6 bases, with 14 bases between them.

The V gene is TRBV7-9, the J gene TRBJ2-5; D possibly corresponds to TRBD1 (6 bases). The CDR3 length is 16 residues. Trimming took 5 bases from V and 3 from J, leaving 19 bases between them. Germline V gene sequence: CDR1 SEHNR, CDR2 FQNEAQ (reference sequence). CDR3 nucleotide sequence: TGTGCCAGCAGCCCCCAGCGGTCCAGGGGCGAAGAGACCCAGTACTTC. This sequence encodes CASSPQRSRGEETQYF.

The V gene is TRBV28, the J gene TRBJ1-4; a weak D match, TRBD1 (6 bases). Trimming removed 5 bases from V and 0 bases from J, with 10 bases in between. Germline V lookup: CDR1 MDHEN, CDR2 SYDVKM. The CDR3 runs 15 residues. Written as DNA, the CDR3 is TGTGCCAGCAGTACAGGGTCTGCAACTAATGAAAAACTGTTTTTT. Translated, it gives CASSTGSATNEKLFF.

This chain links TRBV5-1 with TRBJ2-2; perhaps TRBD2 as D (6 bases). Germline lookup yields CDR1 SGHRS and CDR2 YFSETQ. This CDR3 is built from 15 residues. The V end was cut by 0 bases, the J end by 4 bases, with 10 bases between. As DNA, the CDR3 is TGCGCCAGCAGCTTGGTGGCGGGACCCACCGGGGAGCTGTTTTTT. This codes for CASSLVAGPTGELFF. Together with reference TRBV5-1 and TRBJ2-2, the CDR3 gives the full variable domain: KAGVTQTPRYLIKTRGQQVTLSCSPISGHRSVSWYQQTPGQGLQFLFEYFSETQRNKGNFPGRFSGRQFSNSRSEMNVSTLELGDSALYLCASSLVAGPTGELFFGEGSRLTVL.

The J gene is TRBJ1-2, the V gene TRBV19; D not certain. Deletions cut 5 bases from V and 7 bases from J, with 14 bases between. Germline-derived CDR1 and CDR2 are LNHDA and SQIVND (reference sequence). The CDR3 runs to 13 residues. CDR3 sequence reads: CASSPEPGRGYTF. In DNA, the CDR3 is TGTGCCAGTAGTCCCGAGCCTGGTCGTGGCTACACCTTC. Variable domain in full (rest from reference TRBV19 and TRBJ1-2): DGGITQSPKYLFRKEGQNVTLSCEQNLNHDAMYWYRQDPGQGLRLIYYSQIVNDFQKGDIAEGYSVSREKKESFPLTVTSAQKNPTAFYLCASSPEPGRGYTFGSGTRLTVV.

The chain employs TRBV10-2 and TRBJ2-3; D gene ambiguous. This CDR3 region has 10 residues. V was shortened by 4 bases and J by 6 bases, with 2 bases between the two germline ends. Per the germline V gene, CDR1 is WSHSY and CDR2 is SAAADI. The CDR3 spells CASSGDTQYF. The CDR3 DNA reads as TGCGCCAGCAGTGGGGATACGCAGTATTTT.

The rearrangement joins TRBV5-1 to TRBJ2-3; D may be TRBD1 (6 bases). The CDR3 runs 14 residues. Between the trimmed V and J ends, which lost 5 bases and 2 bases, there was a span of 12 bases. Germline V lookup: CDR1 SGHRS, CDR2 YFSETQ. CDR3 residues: CASRTGISTDTQYF. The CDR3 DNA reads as TGCGCCAGCAGAACAGGGATTTCCACAGATACGCAGTATTTT.

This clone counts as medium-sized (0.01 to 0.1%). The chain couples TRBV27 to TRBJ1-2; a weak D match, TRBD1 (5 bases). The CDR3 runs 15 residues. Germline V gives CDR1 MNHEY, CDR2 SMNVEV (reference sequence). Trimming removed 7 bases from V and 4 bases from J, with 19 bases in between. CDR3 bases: TGTGCCAGCACCTCCCTCGGGGCAGGCACCTATGGCTACACCTTC. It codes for CASTSLGAGTYGYTF.

The CDR3 nucleotides are TGTGCCAGCAGTTACTCGAAAGCAGCTGAAGCTTTCTTT. It codes for CASSYSKAAEAFF. The rearrangement links TRBV6-5 to TRBJ1-1; no firm D call. Trimming removed 0 bases at V and 6 bases at J, with 8 bases between. Germline CDR1 reads MNHEY; CDR2 reads SVGAGI. CDR3 length: 13 amino acids.

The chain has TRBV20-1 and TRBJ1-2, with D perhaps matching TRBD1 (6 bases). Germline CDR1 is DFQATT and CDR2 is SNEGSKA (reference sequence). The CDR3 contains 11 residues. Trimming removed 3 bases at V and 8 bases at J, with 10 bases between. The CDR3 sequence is CSARDSWGYTF. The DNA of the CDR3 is TGCAGTGCTAGGGACAGCTGGGGCTACACCTTC.

CDR3 residues: CATSRARTSVQETQYF. In nucleotides, the CDR3 is TGTGCCACCAGCAGGGCCCGGACTAGCGTGCAAGAGACCCAGTACTTC. This rearrangement joins TRBV15 to TRBJ2-5, with TRBD2 identical over 9 bases. Germline V lookup: CDR1 LNHNV, CDR2 YYDKDF (reference sequence). Unmatched junction bases numbered 7, after V lost 3 bases and J lost 2 bases. This CDR3 is 16 amino acids long.

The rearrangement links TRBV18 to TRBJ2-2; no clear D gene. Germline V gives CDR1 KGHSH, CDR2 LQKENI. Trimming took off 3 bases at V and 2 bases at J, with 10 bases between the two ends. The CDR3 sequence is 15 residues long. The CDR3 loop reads CASSPARGNTGELFF. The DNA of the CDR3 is TGTGCCAGCTCACCGGCCAGAGGTAACACCGGGGAGCTGTTTTTT.

The CDR3 loop reads CASSSFSGIPGNQPQHF. CDR3 in DNA: TGTGCCAGCAGCTCCTTCAGTGGGATCCCTGGGAATCAGCCCCAGCATTTT. The gene calls are TRBV5-8 and TRBJ1-5; D gene unclear. This CDR3 contains 17 residues. Germline CDR1 and CDR2: SGHTS and YDEGEE. V gave up 3 bases and J gave up 4 bases, with 20 bases separating them.